The table lists the clone carrying this T cell receptor (beta chain) with a few counts. The data were taken from a study of response to subunit inactivated influenza vaccine. TCRdb re-derived calls from the RT-PCR reads in MiXCR, one entry per CDR3 protein. The sample carries 250,000 to 350,000 distinct CDR3 sequences, roughly 22% recorded once. The sequence was collected from a man aged 50 to 75 who received an inactivated influenza vaccine. Source: PBMCs from blood, taken about 20 months after vaccination.

CDR3 sequence reads: CASSFFDEQFF. CDR3 nucleotide sequence: TGTGCCAGCAGTTTCTTTGATGAGCAGTTCTTC. This sequence joins TRBV12-3 or TRBV12-4 and TRBJ2-1; D unresolved. This CDR3 is built from 11 residues. Trimming cost V 3 bases and J 8 bases, with 5 bases left between them.